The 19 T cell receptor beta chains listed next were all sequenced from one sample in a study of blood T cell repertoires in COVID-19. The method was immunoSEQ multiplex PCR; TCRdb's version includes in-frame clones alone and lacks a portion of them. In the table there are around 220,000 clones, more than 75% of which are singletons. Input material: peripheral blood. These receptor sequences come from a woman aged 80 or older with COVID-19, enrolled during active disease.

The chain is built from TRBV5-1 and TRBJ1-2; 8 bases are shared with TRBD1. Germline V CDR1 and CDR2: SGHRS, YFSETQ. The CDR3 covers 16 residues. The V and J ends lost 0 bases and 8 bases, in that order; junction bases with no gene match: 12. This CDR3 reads CASSLDPSDRGGGYTF. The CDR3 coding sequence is TGCGCCAGCAGCTTGGACCCGTCCGACAGGGGCGGGGGCTACACCTTC.

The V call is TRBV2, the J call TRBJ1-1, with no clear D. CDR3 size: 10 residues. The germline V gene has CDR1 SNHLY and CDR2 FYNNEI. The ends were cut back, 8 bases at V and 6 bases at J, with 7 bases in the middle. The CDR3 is CASAGAEAFF. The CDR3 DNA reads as TGTGCCAGCGCCGGGGCTGAAGCTTTCTTT.

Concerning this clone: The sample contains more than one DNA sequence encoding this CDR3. CDR3 amino acids: CASSLTGVTEAFF. For the CDR3, the DNA is TGTGCCAGCAGCTTGACAGGGGTGACTGAAGCTTTCTTT. This sequence joins TRBV11-3 and TRBJ1-1; 8 bases are shared with TRBD1. Germline CDR1 SGHNT, CDR2 YENEEA. This CDR3 has 13 amino acids. V was clipped by 3 bases and J by 5 bases; unmatched bases: 2.

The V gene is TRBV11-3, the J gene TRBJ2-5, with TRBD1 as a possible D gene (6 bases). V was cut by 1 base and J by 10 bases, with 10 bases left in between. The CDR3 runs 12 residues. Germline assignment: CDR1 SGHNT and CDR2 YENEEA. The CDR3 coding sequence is TGTGCCAGCAGCTTAGGCGAGACAGGCCAGTACTTC. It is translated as CASSLGETGQYF.

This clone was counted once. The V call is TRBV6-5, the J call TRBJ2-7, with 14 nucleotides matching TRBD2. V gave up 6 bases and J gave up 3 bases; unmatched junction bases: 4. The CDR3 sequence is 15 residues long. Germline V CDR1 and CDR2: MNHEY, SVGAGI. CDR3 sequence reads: CASRGTSGRSYEQYF. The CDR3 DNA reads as TGTGCCAGCAGAGGGACTAGCGGGAGAAGCTACGAGCAGTACTTC.

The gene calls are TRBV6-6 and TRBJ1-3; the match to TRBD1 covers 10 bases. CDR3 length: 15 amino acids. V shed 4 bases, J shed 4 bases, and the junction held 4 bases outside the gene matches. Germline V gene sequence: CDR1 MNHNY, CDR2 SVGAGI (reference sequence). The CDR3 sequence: CASSSGTGDGNTIYF. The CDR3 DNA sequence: TGTGCCAGCAGTTCAGGGACAGGGGACGGAAACACCATATATTTT.

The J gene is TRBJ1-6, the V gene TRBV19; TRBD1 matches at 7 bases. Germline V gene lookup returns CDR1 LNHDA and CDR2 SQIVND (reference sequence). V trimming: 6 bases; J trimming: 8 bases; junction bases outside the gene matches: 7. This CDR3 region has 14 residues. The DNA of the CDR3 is TGTGCCAGTAGCCCGACAGGGAATTATTCACCCCTCCACTTT. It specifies CASSPTGNYSPLHF.

CDR3 sequence reads: CASSLRQGDFFSFNQPQHF. For the CDR3, the DNA is TGCGCCAGCAGTCTAAGACAGGGGGACTTCTTTTCCTTCAATCAGCCCCAGCATTTT. V usage is TRBV23-1 and J usage is TRBJ1-5; the match to TRBD1 covers 9 bases. TRBV23-1 is classed as an ORF, of uncertain function. The CDR3 runs to 19 residues. Unmatched junction bases numbered 16, after V lost 4 bases and J lost 3 bases.

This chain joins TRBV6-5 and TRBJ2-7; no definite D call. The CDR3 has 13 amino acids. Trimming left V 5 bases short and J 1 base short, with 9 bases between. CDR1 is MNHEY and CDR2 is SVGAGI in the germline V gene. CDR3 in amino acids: CASSPLQSYEQYF. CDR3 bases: TGTGCCAGCAGTCCTTTACAGTCCTACGAGCAGTACTTC.

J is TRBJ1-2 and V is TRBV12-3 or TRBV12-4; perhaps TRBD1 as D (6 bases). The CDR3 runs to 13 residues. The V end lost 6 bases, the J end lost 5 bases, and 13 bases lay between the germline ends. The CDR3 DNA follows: TGTGCCAGCAGACAGGACAGAGCTTATGGCTACACCTTC. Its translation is CASRQDRAYGYTF.

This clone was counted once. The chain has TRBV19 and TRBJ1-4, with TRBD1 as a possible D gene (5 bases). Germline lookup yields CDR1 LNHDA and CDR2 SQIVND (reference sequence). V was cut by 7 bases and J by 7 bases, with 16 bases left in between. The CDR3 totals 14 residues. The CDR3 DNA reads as TGTGCCAGTACTTCCTTGGACGGGGGTGAAAAACTGTTTTTT. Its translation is CASTSLDGGEKLFF.

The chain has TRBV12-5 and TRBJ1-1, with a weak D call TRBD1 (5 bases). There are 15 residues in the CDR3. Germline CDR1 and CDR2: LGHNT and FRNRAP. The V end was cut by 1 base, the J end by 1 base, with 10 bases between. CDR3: CASGLGRGTNTEAFF. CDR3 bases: TGTGCTAGTGGTTTGGGACGGGGGACGAACACTGAAGCTTTCTTT.

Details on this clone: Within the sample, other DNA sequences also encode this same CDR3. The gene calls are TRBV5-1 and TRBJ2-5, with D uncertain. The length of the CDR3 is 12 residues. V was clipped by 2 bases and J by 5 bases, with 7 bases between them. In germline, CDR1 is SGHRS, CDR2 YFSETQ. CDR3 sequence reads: CASSFTRETQYF. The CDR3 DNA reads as TGCGCCAGCAGCTTCACCCGGGAGACCCAGTACTTC.

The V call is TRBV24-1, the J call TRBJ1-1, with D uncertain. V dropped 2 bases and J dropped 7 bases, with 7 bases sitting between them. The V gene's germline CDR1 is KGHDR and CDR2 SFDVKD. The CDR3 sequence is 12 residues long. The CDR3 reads CATSDSAGEAFF. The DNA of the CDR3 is TGTGCCACCAGTGATTCGGCAGGTGAAGCTTTCTTT.

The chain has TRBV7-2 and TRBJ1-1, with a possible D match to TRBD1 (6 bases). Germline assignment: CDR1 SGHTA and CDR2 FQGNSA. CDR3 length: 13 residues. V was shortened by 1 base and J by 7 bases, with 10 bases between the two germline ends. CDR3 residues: CASSLVTTGEAFF. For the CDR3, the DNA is TGTGCCAGCAGCTTAGTTACGACAGGTGAAGCTTTCTTT.

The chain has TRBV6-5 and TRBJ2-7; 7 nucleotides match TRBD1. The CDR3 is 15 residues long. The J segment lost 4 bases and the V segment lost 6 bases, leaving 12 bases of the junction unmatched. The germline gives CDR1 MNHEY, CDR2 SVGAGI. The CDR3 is CASRTPGQMNYEQYF. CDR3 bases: TGTGCCAGCAGGACTCCGGGACAGATGAATTACGAGCAGTACTTC.

The chain's CDR3 is CASSFPRAGAYNEKLFF. CDR3 DNA: TGTGCCAGCAGTTTCCCCAGAGCAGGGGCCTATAATGAAAAACTGTTTTTT. The chain combines TRBV28 with TRBJ1-4; the D gene is possibly TRBD1 (6 bases). Germline V gene data show CDR1 as MDHEN and CDR2 as SYDVKM. The CDR3 has 17 residues. The V end lost 3 bases, the J end lost 4 bases, and 18 bases lay between the germline ends.

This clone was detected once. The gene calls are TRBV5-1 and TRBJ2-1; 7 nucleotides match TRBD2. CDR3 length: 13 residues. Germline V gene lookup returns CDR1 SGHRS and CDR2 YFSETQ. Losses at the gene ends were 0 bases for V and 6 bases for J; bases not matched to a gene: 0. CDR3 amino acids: CASSLGTSNEQFF. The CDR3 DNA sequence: TGCGCCAGCAGCTTGGGGACTAGCAATGAGCAGTTCTTC. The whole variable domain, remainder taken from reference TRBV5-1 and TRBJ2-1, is KAGVTQTPRYLIKTRGQQVTLSCSPISGHRSVSWYQQTPGQGLQFLFEYFSETQRNKGNFPGRFSGRQFSNSRSEMNVSTLELGDSALYLCASSLGTSNEQFFGPGTRLTVL.

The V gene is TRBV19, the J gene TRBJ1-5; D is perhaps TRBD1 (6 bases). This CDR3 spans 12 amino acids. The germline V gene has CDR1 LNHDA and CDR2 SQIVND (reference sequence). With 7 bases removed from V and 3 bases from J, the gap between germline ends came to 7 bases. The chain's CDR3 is CASTGHNQPQHF. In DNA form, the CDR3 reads TGTGCCAGTACGGGACACAATCAGCCCCAGCATTTT. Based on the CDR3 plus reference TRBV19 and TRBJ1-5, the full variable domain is DGGITQSPKYLFRKEGQNVTLSCEQNLNHDAMYWYRQDPGQGLRLIYYSQIVNDFQKGDIAEGYSVSREKKESFPLTVTSAQKNPTAFYLCASTGHNQPQHFGDGTRLSIL.